This T cell receptor (beta chain) was found in a study of cytomegalovirus exposure and HLA in healthy donors. Regarding the study as a whole: CMV antigen specificity of a few CMV-associated chains was confirmed in vitro.

Per the germline V gene, CDR1 is MNHNS and CDR2 is SASEGT. CDR3 size: 14 residues. The V and J ends lost 7 bases and 2 bases respectively, with 14 bases between them. PCR was performed using 60 Vbeta and 13 Jbeta primers. Libraries were prepared by immunoSEQ multiplex PCR; TCRdb keeps only in-frame clonotypes and omits some of them. The sample carries 99,000 or so clones, approximately 79% recorded once. All the people who gave samples were healthy bone marrow donors. Donors likely had unrecorded immune exposures despite being nominally healthy when sampled. As regards this clone: Its specificity is not known.

This sequence was found in a man aged 30-40 years in good health and CMV-seropositive. V is TRBV6-1 and J is TRBJ1-2; the D gene is possibly TRBD1 (6 bases). Sequenced: PBMCs. The CDR3 is CASTPGQGNYGYTF. Written as DNA, the CDR3 is TGTGCCAGCACCCCGGGGCAGGGGAACTATGGCTACACCTTC.